This TCR beta chain was recorded in a study of control samples from healthy donors and cancer patients. Trimming took 5 bases from V and 3 from J, leaving 8 bases between them. Per germline, CDR1 SGHTA and CDR2 FQGTGA. The CDR3 sequence is 13 residues long. Some clones are missing from TCRdb's copy, which holds only in-frame ones; the method was immunoSEQ multiplex PCR. The data contain some 99,000 clones, roughly 90% of them seen just once; the ten biggest clones take up around 17%. Details on this clone: This specimen includes other DNA sequences encoding the same CDR3.

The receptor was isolated from a woman between 45 and 65 years old in good health. This chain connects TRBV7-3 to TRBJ2-1, with D tentatively TRBD2 (6 bases). Input material: blood. CDR3 in amino acids: CASSPGDYNEQFF. CDR3 nucleotides: TGTGCCAGCAGCCCGGGGGACTACAATGAGCAGTTCTTC.